Below, 11 T cell receptor beta chains from the same sample are listed, as sequenced in a study of OX40 agonist ivuxolimab in advanced cancers. Data came from immunoSEQ multiplex PCR; TCRdb stores just in-frame clones and leaves some out. Among around 100,000 clones listed, about 91% were seen once. This material consisted of CD4+ or CD8+ T cells sorted from blood, taken in a trial of the OX40 agonist ivuxolimab. Receptors were obtained from an adult with an advanced solid tumor such as melanoma, head and neck, liver or kidney cancer.

Only one count was recorded for this clone. The V call is TRBV10-3, the J call TRBJ2-7, with 8 positions matching TRBD1. The CDR3 consists of 13 residues. The V gene end was trimmed by 9 bases and the J gene end by 2 bases; junction bases not matched to a gene: 6. Germline V lookup: CDR1 ENHRY, CDR2 SYGVKD. The CDR3, as DNA: TGTGCCATAGCTACACAGGGGGCCTACGAGCAGTACTTC. Translating it yields CAIATQGAYEQYF.

The CDR3 DNA reads TGCGCCAGCAGCACACAAGTCTCCTACGAGCAGTACTTC. Its translation is CASSTQVSYEQYF. The chain links TRBV4-1 to TRBJ2-7, with D uncertain. Trimming left V 5 bases short and J 0 bases short, with 8 bases between. Germline lookup yields CDR1 MGHRA and CDR2 YSYEKL. The CDR3 extends over 13 amino acids.

The chain links TRBV28 to TRBJ2-5, with a weak D call TRBD2 (5 bases). The V gene lost 6 bases and the J gene lost 5 bases, with 13 bases spanning the gap. Germline CDR1 is MDHEN and CDR2 is SYDVKM. The CDR3 is 13 amino acids. In DNA, the CDR3 is TGTGCCAGCAGATCTGGGAGTCGTGAGACCCAGTACTTC. The encoded protein is CASRSGSRETQYF.

The CDR3 nucleotides read TGTGCCAGTAGGCCCCGGGACAACTCCTACAATGAGCAGTTCTTC. It yields the protein CASRPRDNSYNEQFF. The rearrangement joins TRBV19 to TRBJ2-1; D is perhaps TRBD1 (6 bases). Trimming removed 6 bases at V and 0 bases at J, with 12 bases between. Per the germline V gene, CDR1 is LNHDA and CDR2 is SQIVND (reference sequence). This CDR3 spans 15 amino acids. Complete variable domain (other parts from reference TRBV19 and TRBJ2-1): DGGITQSPKYLFRKEGQNVTLSCEQNLNHDAMYWYRQDPGQGLRLIYYSQIVNDFQKGDIAEGYSVSREKKESFPLTVTSAQKNPTAFYLCASRPRDNSYNEQFFGPGTRLTVL.

This clone was counted a single time. This chain links TRBV10-1 with TRBJ2-3; 8 bases are a match to TRBD1. The V gene end was trimmed by 0 bases and the J gene end by 4 bases; junction bases not matched to a gene: 6. CDR1 and CDR2 (germline): WNHNN, SYGVQD (reference sequence). The CDR3 contains 16 residues. For the CDR3, the DNA is TGCGCCAGCAGTGAGTCCGGGACAGGATCTCCAGATACGCAGTATTTT. It is translated as CASSESGTGSPDTQYF.

The chain is built from TRBV28 and TRBJ2-5; 9 bases are a match to TRBD1. Germline values: CDR1 MDHEN, CDR2 SYDVKM. The CDR3 is 15 residues long. The V and J ends lost 5 bases and 3 bases, in that order; junction bases with no gene match: 7. DNA of the CDR3: TGTGCCAGCAGTCCCTCGGACAGGGGAAAAGAGACCCAGTACTTC. Translating it yields CASSPSDRGKETQYF.

V usage is TRBV7-2 and J usage is TRBJ2-1, with TRBD2 identical over 10 bases. Germline lookup yields CDR1 SGHTA and CDR2 FQGNSA. J gave up 4 bases and V 3 bases, and 6 bases lay outside the gene matches. The CDR3 is 16 amino acids. Written as DNA, the CDR3 is TGTGCCAGCAGCTTGGCCTATAGCGGGAGGTACAATGAGCAGTTCTTC. Its translation: CASSLAYSGRYNEQFF.

The V gene is TRBV6-5, the J gene TRBJ1-5, with 8 bases identical to TRBD1. CDR3 length: 15 amino acids. V trimming: 5 bases; J trimming: 4 bases; junction bases outside the gene matches: 7. Germline V gene lookup returns CDR1 MNHEY and CDR2 SVGAGI. The CDR3 DNA reads TGTGCCAGCAGTCTGACAGGGGTACTTAATCAGCCCCAGCATTTT. Its translation is CASSLTGVLNQPQHF.

The gene calls are TRBV5-1 and TRBJ1-1, with D uncertain. Trimming shortened V by 4 bases and J by 1 base, and 11 bases separated the two germline ends. CDR3 length equals 14 residues. Germline-derived CDR1 and CDR2 are SGHRS and YFSETQ. The CDR3 here is CASSTNLGNTEAFF. Here the CDR3 DNA reads TGCGCCAGCAGCACTAACCTTGGGAACACTGAAGCTTTCTTT. The full variable domain, rest sourced from reference TRBV5-1 and TRBJ1-1, is KAGVTQTPRYLIKTRGQQVTLSCSPISGHRSVSWYQQTPGQGLQFLFEYFSETQRNKGNFPGRFSGRQFSNSRSEMNVSTLELGDSALYLCASSTNLGNTEAFFGQGTRLTVV.

This chain joins TRBV7-2 and TRBJ2-1; D is possibly TRBD1 (6 bases). The CDR3 covers 13 residues. The germline gives CDR1 SGHTA, CDR2 FQGNSA. V was trimmed by 5 bases and J by 6 bases, leaving 11 bases between them. The CDR3 is CASSRGQPNEQFF. The CDR3, as DNA: TGTGCCAGCAGCCGGGGACAACCCAATGAGCAGTTCTTC.

The chain has TRBV5-1 and TRBJ1-2; 7 bases are shared with TRBD1. Germline V gene sequence: CDR1 SGHRS, CDR2 YFSETQ. J lost 3 bases, V lost 2 bases, and 7 bases had no gene match. The CDR3 contains 15 residues. The CDR3 nucleotides are TGCGCCAGCAGCTTCCGTCAAACAGGGGACTATGGCTACACCTTC. Translating gives CASSFRQTGDYGYTF.